Sequencing of this T cell receptor beta chain was carried out in a study of blood T cells in healthy people across ages. CDR1 is SGHRS, CDR2 YFSETQ, per germline. The V gene end was trimmed by 7 bases and the J gene end by 13 bases; junction bases not matched to a gene: 10. The length of the CDR3 is 13 residues. General observations from the study: Across samples, TCR beta diversity tracked strongly with naive T cell percentage. Researchers deemed the diversity estimates from one million T cells underestimates.

It was with a sample-barcoded 5' primer and a J-beta primer mix that a second PCR of roughly 7 to 12 cycles was run. Every sample produced at least 2.5 million CDR3-containing paired-end reads. A single record per CDR3 protein comes from TCRdb applying MiXCR to the 5' RACE reads. The repertoire includes roughly 640,000 distinct CDR3 sequences, approximately 30% of them detected once, and approximately 14% sits in the top ten. Points on this clonotype: The antigen remains undetermined. Being one base from a much bigger clone, this may be a read error.

The sequencing sample was made of blood. This receptor was identified in a woman older than 75 in good health. The chain couples TRBV5-1 to TRBJ2-1; 11 bases line up with TRBD1. The CDR3 DNA follows: TGCGCCAGCGGCTCCCTGGACAGGGGGCAACAGTTCTTC. Translated, it gives CASGSLDRGQQFF.